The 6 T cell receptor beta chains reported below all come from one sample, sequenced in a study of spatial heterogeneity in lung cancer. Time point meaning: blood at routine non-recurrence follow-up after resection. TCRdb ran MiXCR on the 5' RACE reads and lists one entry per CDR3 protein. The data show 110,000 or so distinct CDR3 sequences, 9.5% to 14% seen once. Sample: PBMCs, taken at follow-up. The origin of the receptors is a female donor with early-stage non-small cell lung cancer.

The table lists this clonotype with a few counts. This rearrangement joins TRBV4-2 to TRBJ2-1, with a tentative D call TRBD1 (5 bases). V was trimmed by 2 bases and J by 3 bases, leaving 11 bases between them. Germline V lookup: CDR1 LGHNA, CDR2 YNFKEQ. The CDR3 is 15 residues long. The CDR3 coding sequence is TGTGCCAGCAGCCAACAACAGGAAAGCTACAATGAGCAGTTCTTC. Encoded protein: CASSQQQESYNEQFF.

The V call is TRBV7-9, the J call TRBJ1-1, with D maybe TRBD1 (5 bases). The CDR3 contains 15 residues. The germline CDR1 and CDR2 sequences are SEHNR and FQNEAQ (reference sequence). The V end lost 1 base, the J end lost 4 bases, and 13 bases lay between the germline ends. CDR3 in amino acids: CASSLVGGTSTEAFF. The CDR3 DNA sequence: TGTGCCAGCAGCTTAGTTGGAGGGACCTCCACTGAAGCTTTCTTT.

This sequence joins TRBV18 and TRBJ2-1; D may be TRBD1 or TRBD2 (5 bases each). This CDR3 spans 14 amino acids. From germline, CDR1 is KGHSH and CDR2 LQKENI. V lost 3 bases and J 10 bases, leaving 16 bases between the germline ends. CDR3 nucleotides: TGTGCCAGCTCACCCCGGGACCGCAAGGGGGAGCAGTTCTTC. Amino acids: CASSPRDRKGEQFF.

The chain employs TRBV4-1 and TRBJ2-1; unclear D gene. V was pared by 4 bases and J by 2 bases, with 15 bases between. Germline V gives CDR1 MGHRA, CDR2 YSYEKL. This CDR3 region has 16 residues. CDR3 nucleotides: TGCGCCAGCAGCCCAAACACCGATGGCACCTACAATGAGCAGTTCTTC. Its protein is CASSPNTDGTYNEQFF.

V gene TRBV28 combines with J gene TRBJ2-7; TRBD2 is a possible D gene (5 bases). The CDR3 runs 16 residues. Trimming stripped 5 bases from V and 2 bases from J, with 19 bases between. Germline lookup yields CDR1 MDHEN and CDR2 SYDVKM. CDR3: CASSPSSGRVAYEQYF. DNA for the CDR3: TGTGCCAGCAGTCCTTCTAGTGGGCGGGTTGCCTACGAGCAGTACTTC.

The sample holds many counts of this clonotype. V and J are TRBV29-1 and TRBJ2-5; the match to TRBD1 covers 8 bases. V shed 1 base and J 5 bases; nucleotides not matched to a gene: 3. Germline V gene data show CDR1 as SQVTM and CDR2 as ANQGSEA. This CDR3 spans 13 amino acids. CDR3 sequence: CSVEVRGLETQYF. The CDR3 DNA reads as TGCAGCGTTGAAGTCAGGGGGCTCGAGACCCAGTACTTC.